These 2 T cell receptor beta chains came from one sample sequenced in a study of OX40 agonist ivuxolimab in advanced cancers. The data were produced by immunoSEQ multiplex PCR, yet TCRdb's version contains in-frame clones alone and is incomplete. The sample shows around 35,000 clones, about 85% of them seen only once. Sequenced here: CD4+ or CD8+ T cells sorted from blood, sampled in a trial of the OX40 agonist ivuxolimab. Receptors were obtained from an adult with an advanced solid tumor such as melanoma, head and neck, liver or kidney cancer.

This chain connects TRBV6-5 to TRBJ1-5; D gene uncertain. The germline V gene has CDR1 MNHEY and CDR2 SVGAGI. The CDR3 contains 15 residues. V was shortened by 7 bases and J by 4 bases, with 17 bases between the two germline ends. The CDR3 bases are TGTGCCAGCAAAAACCGGGAGATAGAGAATCAGCCCCAGCATTTT. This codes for CASKNREIENQPQHF.

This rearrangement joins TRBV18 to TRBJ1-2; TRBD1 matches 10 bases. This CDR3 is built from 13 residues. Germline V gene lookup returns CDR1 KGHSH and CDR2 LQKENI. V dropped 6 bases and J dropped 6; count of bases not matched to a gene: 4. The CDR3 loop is CASSVTGGDGYTF. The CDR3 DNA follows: TGTGCCAGCTCCGTGACAGGGGGCGATGGCTACACCTTC.